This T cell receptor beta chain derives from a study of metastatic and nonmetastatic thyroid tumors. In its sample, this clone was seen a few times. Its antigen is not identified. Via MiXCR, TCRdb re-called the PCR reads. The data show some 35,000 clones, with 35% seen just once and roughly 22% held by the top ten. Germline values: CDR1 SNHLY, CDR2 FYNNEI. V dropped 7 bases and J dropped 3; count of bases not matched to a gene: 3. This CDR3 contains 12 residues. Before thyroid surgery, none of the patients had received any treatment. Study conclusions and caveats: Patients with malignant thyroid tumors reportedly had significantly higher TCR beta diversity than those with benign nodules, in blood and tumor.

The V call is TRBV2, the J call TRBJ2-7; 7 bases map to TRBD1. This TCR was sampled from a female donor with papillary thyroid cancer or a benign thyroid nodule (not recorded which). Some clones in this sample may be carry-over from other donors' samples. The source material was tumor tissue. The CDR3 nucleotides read TGTGCCAGCACCCGACAGGGCTACGAGCAGTACTTC. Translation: CASTRQGYEQYF.